Given below is one T cell receptor (beta chain) in context. Its antigen is not identified. This sample was taken from a study of Ad26.COV2.S vaccination and SARS-CoV-2 variants. The study's findings and limits: Compared with placebo recipients, vaccine recipients had higher spike-specific TCR breadth.

Stated treatment: 15 to 20 received Ad26.COV2.S at low or high dose, single or two shots; five or six received placebo; per-sample allocation not given. Day 63 after the first injection of vaccine or placebo was the sampling time. CDR1 is SNHLY, CDR2 FYNNEI, per germline. This CDR3 comprises 14 residues. V dropped 6 bases and J dropped 3 bases, with 11 bases sitting between them. Profiling relied on immunoSEQ multiplex PCR, and the TCRdb table lists in-frame clones only, not all of them. The sample shows 300,000 to 400,000 clones, about 85% of them seen only once. The sequences come from peripheral blood, collected in a trial of Ad26.COV2.S vaccine versus placebo. The TCR sequence derives from a person between 18 and 60 years old who received the Ad26.COV2.S COVID-19 vaccine or a placebo. The chain joins TRBV2 to TRBJ1-4; TRBD1 is a possible D gene (5 bases). Here the CDR3 reads CASRLPGSNEKLFF. The CDR3 region has the DNA TGTGCCAGCAGGCTTCCAGGGTCTAATGAAAAACTGTTTTTT.